The present TCR beta chain was sequenced within a study of identical twins. Whole-study results and caveats: Memory repertoires lacked the insertion deficit that abundant cord blood beta clonotypes showed.

Using its own MiXCR run on the 5' RACE reads, TCRdb lists one record per CDR3 protein. The sample includes hundreds of thousands of distinct CDR3 sequences, roughly 20% of them seen just once. This clonotype was counted many times. Its antigen is not known. CDR3 size: 14 residues. Germline V gene sequence: CDR1 SGHRS, CDR2 YFSETQ. The V end was cut by 1 base, the J end by 7 bases, with 12 bases between. These same data were also listed under a study on T cells expressing NK-cell markers. That work states: Serological testing identified most of the eight sequenced donors as HCMV-seropositive and one as seronegative. The contribution of dominant NKG2C+ clonotypes to CD8+ T cells in about 6 donors was 1.0-7.0%.

What was sequenced was PBMCs. This clonotype was sampled from a woman aged 18-30 years in good health. The chain combines TRBV5-1 with TRBJ1-5; D is uncertain. CDR3 region: CASSLMEGGQPQHF. CDR3 nucleotides: TGCGCCAGCAGCTTGATGGAGGGCGGCCAGCCCCAGCATTTT.